This TCR beta chain was found in a study of human T cells and chemical hapten exposure. The wider study: Donors were sensitized with 2% DPC on the upper inner arm. TCR yields differed between samples (mainly from small differences in pooled library volume).

The CDR3 is 13 residues long. Per the germline V gene, CDR1 is LNHDA and CDR2 is SQIVND (reference sequence). The germline V and J ends were trimmed by 3 bases and 4 bases, with 8 bases remaining between them. This clonotype was found a few times. Antigen: not known. The study's findings and limits: With DPC sensitization, TCRs exceeding 1 in 1000 frequency showed no change. Expanded TCRs showed more large CDR3 clusters than pre-sensitization or healthy control sets.

Time point in this sample: pre-sensitization, week 0. Documented treatment: therapeutic diphenylcyclopropenone sensitization with weekly scalp DPC. Each CDR3 protein is one row after TCRdb ran MiXCR on the RACE reads. The sample includes about 93,000 distinct CDR3 sequences, 8.5% of them seen just once. The specimen was whole blood, collected in connection with sensitization to the hapten diphenylcyclopropenone (DPC). This TCR was recovered from a man aged 40-55 years with alopecia areata. Some clones in this sample may be carry-over from other donors' samples. This sequence joins TRBV19 and TRBJ2-3; weak D call: TRBD1 (6 bases). CDR3 coding DNA: TGTGCCAGTAGTATCAACAGGGCAGATACGCAGTATTTT. It is translated as CASSINRADTQYF.